The clone carrying this TCR beta chain was observed a handful of times. Its matching antigen is unknown. The source of the sample is a study of T cells in Graves' hyperthyroidism and ophthalmopathy. TCR beta CDR3 regions were amplified from RNA transcripts. The HTBI primer set drove a first-round RT-PCR of the TCR CDR3. TCRdb re-called the multiplex PCR reads through MiXCR, storing one row per CDR3 protein. The table records about 710,000 distinct CDR3 sequences, about a sixth of them present only once. Overall study findings and caveats: Within blood appeared most thyroid clonotypes that had expanded above 0.001.

The CDR3 runs to 14 residues. CDR1 and CDR2 from the germline V gene are SGHVS and FQNEAQ. Trimming removed 3 bases from V and 3 bases from J; junction bases left unmatched: 4. The chain is built from TRBV7-8 and TRBJ2-5; 7 bases fit TRBD2. The origin of this receptor is a man between 18 and 29 years old with Graves' hyperthyroidism. Material: blood. The DNA of the CDR3 is TGTGCCAGCAGCTTTCCTAGCGGAAAAGAGACCCAGTACTTC. It is translated as CASSFPSGKETQYF.